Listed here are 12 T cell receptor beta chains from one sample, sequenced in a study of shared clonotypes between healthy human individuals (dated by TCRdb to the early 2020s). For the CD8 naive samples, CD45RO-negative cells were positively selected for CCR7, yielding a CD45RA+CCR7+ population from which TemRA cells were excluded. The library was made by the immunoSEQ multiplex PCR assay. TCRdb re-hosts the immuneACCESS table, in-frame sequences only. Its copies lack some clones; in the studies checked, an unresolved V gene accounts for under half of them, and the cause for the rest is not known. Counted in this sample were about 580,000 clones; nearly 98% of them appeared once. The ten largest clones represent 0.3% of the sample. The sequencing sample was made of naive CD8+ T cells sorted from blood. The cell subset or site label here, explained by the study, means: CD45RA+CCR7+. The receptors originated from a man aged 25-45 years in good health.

The CDR3 DNA is TGTGCCAGCAGCTCCCTTGACGTCAGTGGGGCCAACGTCCTGACTTTC. Protein: CASSSLDVSGANVLTF. The chain carries TRBV11-2 and TRBJ2-6; D remains ambiguous. This CDR3 has 16 residues. Looked up from germline, CDR1 is SGHAT and CDR2 is FQNNGV. The ends were cut back, 4 bases at V and 3 bases at J, with 13 bases in the middle.

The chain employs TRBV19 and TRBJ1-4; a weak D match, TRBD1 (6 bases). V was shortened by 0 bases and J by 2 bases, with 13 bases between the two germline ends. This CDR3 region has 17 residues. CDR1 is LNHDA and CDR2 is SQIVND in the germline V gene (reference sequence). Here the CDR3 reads CASSIEGRGATNEKLFF. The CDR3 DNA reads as TGTGCCAGTAGTATAGAAGGCAGGGGAGCGACTAATGAAAAACTGTTTTTT.

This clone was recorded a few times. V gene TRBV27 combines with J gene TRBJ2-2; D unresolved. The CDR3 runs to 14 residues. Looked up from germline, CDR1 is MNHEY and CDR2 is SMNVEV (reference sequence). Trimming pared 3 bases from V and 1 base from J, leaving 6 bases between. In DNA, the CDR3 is TGTGCCAGCAGTTTCGGCGGGAACACCGGGGAGCTGTTTTTT. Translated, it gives CASSFGGNTGELFF.

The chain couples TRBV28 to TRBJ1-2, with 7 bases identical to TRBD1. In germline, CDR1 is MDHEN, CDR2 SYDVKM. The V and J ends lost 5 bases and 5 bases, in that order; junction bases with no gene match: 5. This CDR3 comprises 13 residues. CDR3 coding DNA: TGTGCCAGCAGTGCGACAGGGAATTATGGCTACACCTTC. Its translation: CASSATGNYGYTF.

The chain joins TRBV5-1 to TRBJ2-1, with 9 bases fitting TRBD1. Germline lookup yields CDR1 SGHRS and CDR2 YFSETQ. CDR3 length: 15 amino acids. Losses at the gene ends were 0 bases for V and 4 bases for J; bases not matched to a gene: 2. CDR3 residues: CASSLAGTGYNEQFF. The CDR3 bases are TGCGCCAGCAGCTTGGCCGGGACAGGGTACAATGAGCAGTTCTTC.

The CDR3 sequence is CASSEPGGDQPQHF. CDR3 in DNA: TGTGCCAGCAGTGAGCCAGGGGGTGATCAGCCCCAGCATTTT. The chain employs TRBV6-1 and TRBJ1-5; 7 bases fit TRBD1. V gave up 3 bases and J gave up 5 bases; unmatched junction bases: 4. From germline, CDR1 is MNHNS and CDR2 SASEGT. The CDR3 runs to 14 residues.

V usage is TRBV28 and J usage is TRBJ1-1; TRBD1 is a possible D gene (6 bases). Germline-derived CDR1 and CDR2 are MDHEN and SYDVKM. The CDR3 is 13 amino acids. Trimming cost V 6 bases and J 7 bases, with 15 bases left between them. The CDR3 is CASSLGSRGEAFF. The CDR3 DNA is TGTGCCAGCAGCTTAGGGAGCAGGGGTGAAGCTTTCTTT.

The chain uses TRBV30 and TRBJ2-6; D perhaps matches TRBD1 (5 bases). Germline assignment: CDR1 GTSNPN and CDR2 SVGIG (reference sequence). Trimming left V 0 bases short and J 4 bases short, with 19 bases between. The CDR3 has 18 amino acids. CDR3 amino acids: CAWSVGADPVGGANVLTF. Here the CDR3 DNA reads TGTGCCTGGAGTGTAGGGGCAGATCCAGTCGGAGGGGCCAACGTCCTGACTTTC. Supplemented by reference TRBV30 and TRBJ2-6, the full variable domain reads SQTIHQWPATLVQPVGSPLSLECTVEGTSNPNLYWYRQAAGRGLQLLFYSVGIGQISSEVPQNLSASRPQDRQFILSSKKLLLSDSGFYLCAWSVGADPVGGANVLTFGAGSRLTVL.

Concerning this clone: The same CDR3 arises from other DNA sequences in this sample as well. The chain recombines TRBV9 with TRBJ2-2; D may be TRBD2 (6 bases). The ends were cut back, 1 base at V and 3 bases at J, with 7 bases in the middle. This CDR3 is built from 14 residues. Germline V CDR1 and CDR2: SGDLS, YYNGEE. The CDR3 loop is CASSVWGDTGELFF. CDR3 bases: TGTGCCAGCAGCGTATGGGGGGACACCGGGGAGCTGTTTTTT. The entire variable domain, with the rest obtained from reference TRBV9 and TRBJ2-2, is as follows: DSGVTQTPKHLITATGQRVTLRCSPRSGDLSVYWYQQSLDQGLQFLIQYYNGEERAKGNILERFSAQQFPDLHSELNLSSLELGDSALYFCASSVWGDTGELFFGEGSRLTVL.

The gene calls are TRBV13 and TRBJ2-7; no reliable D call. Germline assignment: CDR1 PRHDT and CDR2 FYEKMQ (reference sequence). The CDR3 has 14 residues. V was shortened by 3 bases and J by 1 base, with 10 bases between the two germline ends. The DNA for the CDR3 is TGTGCCAGCAGCTTCAGGACGGAATCCTACGAGCAGTACTTC. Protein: CASSFRTESYEQYF.

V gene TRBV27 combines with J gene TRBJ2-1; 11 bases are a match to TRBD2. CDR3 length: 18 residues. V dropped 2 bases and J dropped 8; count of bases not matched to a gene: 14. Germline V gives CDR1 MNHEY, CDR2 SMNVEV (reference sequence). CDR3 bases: TGTGCCAGCAGTTTACTGACTAGCGGGGATGGGACCTCGGATGAGCAGTTCTTC. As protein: CASSLLTSGDGTSDEQFF.

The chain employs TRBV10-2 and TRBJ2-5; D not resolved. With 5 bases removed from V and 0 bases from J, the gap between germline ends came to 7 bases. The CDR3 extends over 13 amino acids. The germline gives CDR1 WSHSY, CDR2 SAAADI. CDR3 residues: CASSRAYQETQYF. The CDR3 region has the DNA TGCGCCAGCAGTAGAGCGTACCAAGAGACCCAGTACTTC.